These T cell receptor beta chains were read from a single sample in a study of blood T cell repertoires in COVID-19. Repertoires were generated with immunoSEQ multiplex PCR, while TCRdb's copy carries only in-frame clones and drops some. The repertoire holds hundreds of thousands of clones, with roughly 90% as singletons. The sample consisted of PBMCs or T cells enriched from blood (not recorded which). Receptor source: a woman in her 30s who had recovered from COVID-19. Each CDR3 is given with its conserved first and last residue. A D gene is named only where the DNA matches it firmly. Size is omitted from some rows. Given values are once, few, many or a class for expanded clones.

d_call cdr3_length clone_size j_call v_call cdr3_nt cdr3_aa
. 16 . TRBJ1-1 TRBV3-1/TRBV3-2 TGTGCCAGCAGCCACCGCGAACAGTCTCTGAACACTGAAGCTTTCTTT CASSHREQSLNTEAFF
. 15 . TRBJ1-6 TRBV7-2 TGTGCCAGCAGCTTAAGTGGAGGGGCCAATTCACCCCTCCACTTT CASSLSGGANSPLHF
. 13 . TRBJ2-7 TRBV7-3 TGTGCCAGCAGCCTAGAGGACTCCTACGAGCAGTACTTC CASSLEDSYEQYF
. 12 . TRBJ2-1 TRBV24-1 TGTGCCACCAGTTTTCTAGGCGATGAGCAGTTCTTC CATSFLGDEQFF
TRBD1 15 . TRBJ1-6 TRBV6-5 TGTGCCAGCAGTTACGGGACAGAGATTAATTCACCCCTCCACTTT CASSYGTEINSPLHF
. 15 . TRBJ1-1 TRBV20-1 TGCAGTGCTAGTCCTCCAGCAGGGGTGGGCACTGAAGCTTTCTTT CSASPPAGVGTEAFF
. 14 . TRBJ1-6 TRBV4-1 TGCGCCAGCAGCCCCCGGCAGGGGAATTCACCCCTCCACTTT CASSPRQGNSPLHF
TRBD1 18 . TRBJ2-3 TRBV24-1 TGTGCCACCAGTGATTTGCGTCAACAGGGGGCTAGCACAGATACGCAGTATTTT CATSDLRQQGASTDTQYF
. 13 . TRBJ1-2 TRBV14 TGTGCCAGCAGCCAAGATTCCTACTATGGCTACACCTTC CASSQDSYYGYTF
TRBD1 11 . TRBJ1-2 TRBV19 TGTGCCTCTTGGACAGGAGGGGGCTACACCTTC CASWTGGGYTF
. 13 few TRBJ2-7 TRBV7-8 TGTGCCAGCAGCTTAGGAGTTTCCTACGAGCAGTACTTC CASSLGVSYEQYF
. 15 . TRBJ1-6 TRBV10-3 TGTGCCATCAGTGAGTCGCGTCATTTACCTTCACCCCTCCACTTT CAISESRHLPSPLHF
. 13 few TRBJ1-2 TRBV3-1/TRBV3-2 TGTGCCAGCAGCCTAGCTCCCCGCGGTGGCTACACCTTC CASSLAPRGGYTF
. 13 . TRBJ2-1 TRBV27 TGTGCCAGCGGCCCATCAGGTGGGTCTGAGCAGTTCTTC CASGPSGGSEQFF
. 15 few TRBJ2-2 TRBV2 TGTGCCAGCACCGCTACCCCGGGAGACACCGGGGAGCTGTTTTTT CASTATPGDTGELFF
TRBD2 18 . TRBJ2-7 TRBV5-1 TGCGCCAGCAGCCCCAGGGAGGGGTGGGGCAGGGAGCACTACGAGCAGTACTTC CASSPREGWGREHYEQYF
TRBD1 13 . TRBJ1-2 TRBV2 TGTGCCAGCAGGGATGACAGGGTCGGAGGCTACACCTTC CASRDDRVGGYTF